This TCR beta chain emerged from a study of PD-L1 blockade in urothelial cancer. Study information: Specimens of blood held a median count of about 150,000 T cells. Study-level points and caveats: Prediction of better survival came from below-median pretreatment blood TCR clonality. It was durable-benefit patients whose tumor-associated blood clones expanded more at 3 weeks.

The germline CDR1 and CDR2 sequences are SGHRS and YFSETQ. V was pared by 0 bases and J by 0 bases, with 3 bases of the junction left unmatched. CDR3 size: 16 residues. Regarding this clone: As yet, its antigen is unknown.

The table came from immunoSEQ multiplex PCR; TCRdb's copy has only in-frame clones and leaves some out. The sample holds about 88,000 clones, over 90% seen once. The chain recombines TRBV5-1 with TRBJ2-3; TRBD2 agrees at 8 bases. This sequence was found in a man aged 60-69 years with urothelial cancer. The source was PBMCs, collected around atezolizumab (anti-PD-L1) treatment. Here the CDR3 DNA reads TGCGCCAGCAGCTTGGCCCAGCGGGGGAGCACAGATACGCAGTATTTT. Its protein is CASSLAQRGSTDTQYF.